This is a list of T cell receptor beta chains from one sample in a study of T cells in Graves' hyperthyroidism and ophthalmopathy. TCRdb recomputed calls from the multiplex PCR reads with MiXCR, one row per CDR3 protein. The repertoire consists of approximately 380,000 distinct CDR3 sequences, with under 20% occurring once and the leading ten covering 40%. The sequenced sample consisted of blood. These receptors were obtained from a man in his late teens or twenties with Graves' ophthalmopathy. Both conserved end residues are part of each CDR3. Where a row states a size, it is once, few, many or the class of an expanded clone; other rows omit it.

v_gene: TRBV3-1; j_gene: TRBJ1-6; len: 16; abundance: many; CDR3aa: CASSPQRNRNNSPLHF
v_gene: TRBV5-1; j_gene: TRBJ2-4; len: 15; abundance: NA; CDR3aa: CASSLGGRRENIQYF
v_gene: TRBV6-1; j_gene: TRBJ2-3; len: 13; abundance: many; CDR3aa: CASSLGTSGSQYF
v_gene: TRBV4-1; j_gene: TRBJ1-1; len: 16; abundance: NA; CDR3aa: CASSQDPWDLNTEAFF
v_gene: TRBV12-3/TRBV12-4; j_gene: TRBJ1-1; len: 16; abundance: NA; CDR3aa: CASSLEGALPNTEAFF
v_gene: TRBV5-1; j_gene: TRBJ1-1; len: 15; abundance: many; CDR3aa: CASSSGRGMNTEAFF
v_gene: TRBV2; j_gene: TRBJ2-7; len: 15; abundance: few; CDR3aa: CASSPLGTPAYEQYF
v_gene: TRBV9; j_gene: TRBJ2-3; len: 15; abundance: NA; CDR3aa: CASSGGTGGTDTQYF
v_gene: TRBV6-1; j_gene: TRBJ2-3; len: 13; abundance: few; CDR3aa: CASKRQGTDTQYF
v_gene: TRBV7-6; j_gene: TRBJ2-7; len: 14; abundance: NA; CDR3aa: CASSLVRGGGEQYF
v_gene: TRBV6-5; j_gene: TRBJ1-6; len: 16; abundance: NA; CDR3aa: CASSYGLRQGGSPLHF
v_gene: TRBV7-9; j_gene: TRBJ2-5; len: 15; abundance: many; CDR3aa: CASSLWGRDQETQYF
v_gene: TRBV18; j_gene: TRBJ1-1; len: 13; abundance: many; CDR3aa: CASSPTKNTEAFF
v_gene: TRBV2; j_gene: TRBJ2-2; len: 14; abundance: many; CDR3aa: CASSGAQNTGELFF
v_gene: TRBV7-8; j_gene: TRBJ1-1; len: 17; abundance: NA; CDR3aa: CASSSPGTGGMDTEAFF
v_gene: TRBV6-2/TRBV6-3; j_gene: TRBJ2-5; len: 17; abundance: NA; CDR3aa: CASSSPTSIGEWETQYF
v_gene: TRBV28; j_gene: TRBJ2-7; len: 14; abundance: many; CDR3aa: CASRDHGPMGEQYF
v_gene: TRBV7-2; j_gene: TRBJ1-5; len: 18; abundance: many; CDR3aa: CASSLDSGGVYGNQPQHF
v_gene: TRBV13; j_gene: TRBJ1-2; len: 13; abundance: NA; CDR3aa: CASSWDRAGGYTF
v_gene: TRBV11-2; j_gene: TRBJ2-2; len: 14; abundance: many; CDR3aa: CASSFRQGGGELFF
v_gene: TRBV7-8; j_gene: TRBJ2-2; len: 15; abundance: few; CDR3aa: CASSPRAGGPGELFF
v_gene: TRBV6-5; j_gene: TRBJ2-3; len: 17; abundance: NA; CDR3aa: CASSYSWDRVGPDTQYF
v_gene: TRBV2; j_gene: TRBJ2-7; len: 14; abundance: many; CDR3aa: CASAGTGNPGEQYF
v_gene: TRBV5-1; j_gene: TRBJ1-1; len: 15; abundance: many; CDR3aa: CASSGETGISTEAFF
v_gene: TRBV2; j_gene: TRBJ2-3; len: 13; abundance: NA; CDR3aa: CATSNRVADTQYF
v_gene: TRBV6-2/TRBV6-3; j_gene: TRBJ2-2; len: 17; abundance: many; CDR3aa: CASSYSGFTGSTGELFF
v_gene: TRBV6-1; j_gene: TRBJ1-2; len: 13; abundance: many; CDR3aa: CASSHNSWAGYTF
v_gene: TRBV6-9; j_gene: TRBJ2-1; len: 14; abundance: NA; CDR3aa: CASTSAGAQGEQLF
v_gene: TRBV4-1; j_gene: TRBJ1-1; len: 15; abundance: few; CDR3aa: CASRPLPGTHTEAFF
v_gene: TRBV24-1; j_gene: TRBJ1-4; len: 12; abundance: few; CDR3aa: CATSPNREKLFF
v_gene: TRBV12-3/TRBV12-4; j_gene: TRBJ1-2; len: 15; abundance: NA; CDR3aa: CASSSQGAMGYGYTF
v_gene: TRBV5-6; j_gene: TRBJ2-3; len: 16; abundance: few; CDR3aa: CASSLAEGVITDTQYF
v_gene: TRBV10-3; j_gene: TRBJ2-7; len: 15; abundance: many; CDR3aa: CAISEFAGAIYEQYF
v_gene: TRBV3-1; j_gene: TRBJ1-1; len: 14; abundance: many; CDR3aa: CASSQEWQNTEAFF
v_gene: TRBV11-2; j_gene: TRBJ2-2; len: 16; abundance: many; CDR3aa: CASSLYSGGYTGELFF
v_gene: TRBV6-5; j_gene: TRBJ2-1; len: 14; abundance: many; CDR3aa: CASSYGGGVNEQFF
v_gene: TRBV7-9; j_gene: TRBJ1-3; len: 13; abundance: NA; CDR3aa: CASSLGSLNTIYF
v_gene: TRBV28; j_gene: TRBJ2-7; len: 15; abundance: few; CDR3aa: CASTPAGTGSYEQYF